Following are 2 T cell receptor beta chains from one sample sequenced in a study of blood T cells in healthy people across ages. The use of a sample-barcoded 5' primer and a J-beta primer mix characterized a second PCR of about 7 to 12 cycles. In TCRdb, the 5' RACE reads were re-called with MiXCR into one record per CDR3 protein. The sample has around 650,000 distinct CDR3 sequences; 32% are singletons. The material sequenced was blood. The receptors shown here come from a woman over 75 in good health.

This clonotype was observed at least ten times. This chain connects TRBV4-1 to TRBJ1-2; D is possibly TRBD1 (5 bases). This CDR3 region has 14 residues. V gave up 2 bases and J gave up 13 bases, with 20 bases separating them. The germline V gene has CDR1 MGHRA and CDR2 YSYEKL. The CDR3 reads CASSQSSSGSGGTF. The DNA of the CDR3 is TGCGCCAGCAGCCAATCTTCTTCAGGCTCCGGGGGCACCTTC.

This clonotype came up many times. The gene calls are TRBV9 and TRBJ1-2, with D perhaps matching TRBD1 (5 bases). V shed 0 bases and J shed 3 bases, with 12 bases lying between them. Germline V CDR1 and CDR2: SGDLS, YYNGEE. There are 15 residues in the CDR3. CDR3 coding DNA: TGTGCCAGCAGCGTAGAGGCTCGGGGGGACTATGGCTACACCTTC. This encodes CASSVEARGDYGYTF. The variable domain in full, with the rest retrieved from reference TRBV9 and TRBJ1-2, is DSGVTQTPKHLITATGQRVTLRCSPRSGDLSVYWYQQSLDQGLQFLIQYYNGEERAKGNILERFSAQQFPDLHSELNLSSLELGDSALYFCASSVEARGDYGYTFGSGTRLTVV.